The text below deals with one T cell receptor (beta chain). Its antigen is unidentified. Sorted-subset replicate PCRs used 200 to 250 ng DNA, approximately 27,000 T cell genomes. The method was immunoSEQ multiplex PCR; TCRdb's version includes in-frame clones alone and lacks a portion of them. The sample yields fewer than 350,000 clones, about nine tenths seen once. The sample originates from a study of shared clonotypes between healthy human individuals. Overall study: A couple of women and three men aged 18 to 49 made up the donors. Plates per donor: three CD4 naive, three CD4 memory, two CD8 naive, one CD8 memory. Regarding the study as a whole: Among non-shared clonotypes, generation probabilities were lower than among those shared by all four donors.

The sample taken for sequencing was memory CD8+ T cells sorted from blood. Subset indicated: CD45RO+ cells pooled with CCR7-negative TemRA cells. This clonotype originated in a man aged 18 to 29 in good health.

Here the CDR3 DNA reads TGTGCCAGCGGGTGGAGCTCCTATAATTCACCCCTCCACTTT. Its protein is CASGWSSYNSPLHF. The rearrangement uses TRBV6-1 and TRBJ1-6; D gene unclear. Between the trimmed V and J ends, which lost 8 bases and 0 bases, there was a span of 8 bases. Germline V gives CDR1 MNHNS, CDR2 SASEGT. This CDR3 contains 14 residues.